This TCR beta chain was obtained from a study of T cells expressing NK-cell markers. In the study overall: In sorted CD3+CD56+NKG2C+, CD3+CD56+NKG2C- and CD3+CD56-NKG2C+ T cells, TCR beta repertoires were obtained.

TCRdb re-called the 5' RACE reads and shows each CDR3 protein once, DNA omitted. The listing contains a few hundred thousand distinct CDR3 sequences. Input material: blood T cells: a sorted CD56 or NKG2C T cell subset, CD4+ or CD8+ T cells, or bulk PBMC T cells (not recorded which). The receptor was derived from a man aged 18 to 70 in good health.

The CDR3 region is CASSPGLTAKSSYNEQFF. The V and J genes are TRBV18 and TRBJ2-1; TCRdb indicates TRBD2, and absent DNA this call remains unverified. CDR3 length: 18 amino acids. Germline assignment: CDR1 KGHSH and CDR2 LQKENI. Full variable domain (remainder filled in from reference TRBV18 and TRBJ2-1): NAGVMQNPRHLVRRRGQEARLRCSPMKGHSHVYWYRQLPEEGLKFMVYLQKENIIDESGMPKERFSAEFPKEGPSILRIQQVVRGDSAAYFCASSPGLTAKSSYNEQFFGPGTRLTVL.